Described below is a single T cell receptor beta chain sequence and its context. The CDR3 extends over 14 amino acids. V lost 5 bases, J lost 1 base, and 4 bases stayed unmatched. Per the germline V gene, CDR1 is MNHNS and CDR2 is SASEGT. The entry originates in a study of shared clonotypes between healthy human individuals. Assay used: immunoSEQ multiplex PCR; TCRdb lists only in-frame clones, some missing. Of approximately 700,000 clones listed, approximately 73% were seen once; the top ten hold under 2%. This receptor was taken from a woman in her 30s in good health. Material: memory CD4+ T cells sorted from blood. Subset here: CD45RA-negative fraction. This chain uses TRBV6-1 with TRBJ2-5, with TRBD2 identical over 7 bases. CDR3 loop: CASSSLAPQETQYF. CDR3 DNA: TGTGCCAGCAGTTCACTAGCGCCCCAAGAGACCCAGTACTTC.